One sample yielded the 28 T cell receptor beta chains listed below, sequenced in a study of post-analysis software for immune sequencing data. cDNA libraries of TCR beta carried unique molecular identifiers. One entry per CDR3 protein results from TCRdb running MiXCR on the PCR reads. Counted here are around 440,000 distinct CDR3 sequences, under 55% occurring once; the ten biggest clones make up about 12%. The study's findings and limits: Roughly five TRBV segments appeared more often in patients than in controls, and TRBV5-6, TRBV5-1 and TRBV20-1 were among these.

Their antigen targets remain unknown. Sequencing used blood. All receptors come from a girl aged 10 to 17 with multiple sclerosis.

This clonotype was seen more than once but under ten times. The chain links TRBV28 to TRBJ2-3; D may be TRBD2 (6 bases). The CDR3 length is 16 residues. Trimming removed 6 bases from V and 2 bases from J, with 18 bases in between. Germline values: CDR1 MDHEN, CDR2 SYDVKM. CDR3 amino acids: CASRRPGTRNTDTQYF. In DNA, the CDR3 is TGTGCCAGCAGACGACCCGGGACTCGTAACACAGATACGCAGTATTTT.

J is TRBJ1-1 and V is TRBV7-2; TRBD1 agrees at 7 bases. V was pared by 3 bases and J by 7 bases, with 14 bases of the junction left unmatched. Germline V lookup: CDR1 SGHTA, CDR2 FQGNSA. CDR3 length: 16 residues. The CDR3 DNA sequence: TGTGCCAGCAGCTTGGGGACAGCAGGTTGGGTGGGTGAAGCTTTCTTT. Translation: CASSLGTAGWVGEAFF.

This chain connects TRBV24-1 to TRBJ1-5, with 8 nucleotides matching TRBD1. CDR3 length equals 13 residues. Germline CDR1 reads KGHDR; CDR2 reads SFDVKD. V trimming: 7 bases; J trimming: 7 bases; junction bases outside the gene matches: 5. CDR3 protein: CATRATGDQPQHF. CDR3 bases: TGTGCCACCAGGGCGACAGGGGACCAGCCCCAGCATTTT.

The chain links TRBV20-1 to TRBJ2-1; D is ambiguous. This CDR3 has 12 residues. Germline assignment: CDR1 DFQATT and CDR2 SNEGSKA (reference sequence). The V gene lost 3 bases and the J gene lost 4 bases, with 7 bases spanning the gap. In DNA form, the CDR3 reads TGCAGTGCTAGTGGGCAGTACAATGAGCAGTTCTTC. Amino acid sequence: CSASGQYNEQFF.

The rearrangement links TRBV20-1 to TRBJ2-5, with TRBD2 matching over 10 bases. This CDR3 has 15 amino acids. V shed 6 bases and J 1 base; nucleotides not matched to a gene: 8. The germline gives CDR1 DFQATT, CDR2 SNEGSKA (reference sequence). The CDR3 DNA reads as TGCAGTGCCGTTAGCGGGAGGCTCCTCCAAGAGACCCAGTACTTC. Its protein is CSAVSGRLLQETQYF.

This clonotype was found a few times. The J gene is TRBJ2-7, the V gene TRBV29-1, with D tentatively TRBD1 (5 bases). Germline loops: CDR1 SQVTM, CDR2 ANQGSEA. The CDR3 loop spans 14 amino acids. V lost 3 bases and J lost 7, with 19 bases in between. CDR3 residues: CSVDSNRVPGEQYF. As DNA, the CDR3 is TGCAGCGTTGATTCCAACCGGGTCCCAGGGGAGCAGTACTTC.

This clonotype occurred a few times. An end of the junction does not agree with germline; a read error may underlie this. This chain uses TRBV3-1 with TRBJ2-7; D may correspond to TRBD1 or TRBD2 (5 bases each). The CDR3 loop spans 13 amino acids. The germline CDR1 and CDR2 sequences are LGHDT and YNNKEL (reference sequence). The chain's CDR3 is CASSPGPSSEQYF. CDR3 sequence (DNA): TGTGCCAGCAGTCCGGGACCCTCCTCCGAGCAGTACTTC.

The table lists this clonotype with a few counts. The chain has TRBV5-1 and TRBJ2-1; possible D gene TRBD1, 5 bases. Germline V gene lookup returns CDR1 SGHRS and CDR2 YFSETQ. The CDR3 length is 15 residues. Between the trimmed V and J ends, which lost 0 bases and 6 bases, there was a span of 13 bases. DNA for the CDR3: TGCGCCAGCAGCTTGGAGCCTAGGGGAAGCAATGAGCAGTTCTTC. This gives the protein CASSLEPRGSNEQFF. Together with reference TRBV5-1 and TRBJ2-1, the CDR3 gives the full variable domain: KAGVTQTPRYLIKTRGQQVTLSCSPISGHRSVSWYQQTPGQGLQFLFEYFSETQRNKGNFPGRFSGRQFSNSRSEMNVSTLELGDSALYLCASSLEPRGSNEQFFGPGTRLTVL.

The V call is TRBV5-1, the J call TRBJ2-5, with 9 bases that match TRBD2. The germline V gene encodes CDR1 SGHRS and CDR2 YFSETQ. Trimming took 1 base from V and 1 from J; bases not matched to a gene: 8. The CDR3 length is 17 residues. CDR3 protein: CASSLRRASGTQETQYF. The CDR3 nucleotides are TGCGCCAGCAGCTTGCGCCGGGCTAGCGGGACCCAAGAGACCCAGTACTTC.

The gene calls are TRBV19 and TRBJ2-1; TRBD1 is a possible D gene (5 bases). V was trimmed by 5 bases and J by 0 bases, leaving 14 bases between them. The germline V gene has CDR1 LNHDA and CDR2 SQIVND (reference sequence). The CDR3 runs 16 residues. DNA for the CDR3: TGTGCCAGTAGTCCCTATACCAGGGACTCCTACAATGAGCAGTTCTTC. This encodes CASSPYTRDSYNEQFF.

This clonotype was seen more than once but under ten times. The J gene is TRBJ1-2, the V gene TRBV25-1; D gene unclear. Looked up from germline, CDR1 is MGHDK and CDR2 is SYGVNS. CDR3 size: 12 residues. V lost 3 bases to trimming and J lost 8 bases, with 10 bases between them. The CDR3: CASSERMWGYTF. CDR3 DNA sequence: TGTGCCAGCAGTGAGCGTATGTGGGGCTACACCTTC.

V gene TRBV5-6 combines with J gene TRBJ2-7, with TRBD2 matching 8 bases. The germline CDR1 and CDR2 sequences are SGHDT and YYEEEE. The CDR3 runs 14 residues. With 2 bases clipped from V and 7 bases from J, the junction kept 8 bases outside the gene matches. CDR3 region: CASSLVAGNNEQYF. CDR3 DNA sequence: TGTGCCAGCAGCTTAGTAGCGGGAAACAATGAGCAGTACTTC.

The chain uses TRBV20-1 and TRBJ1-2; the D gene is possibly TRBD1 (6 bases). CDR1 and CDR2 (germline): DFQATT, SNEGSKA (reference sequence). V was clipped by 0 bases and J by 2 bases, with 13 bases between them. The CDR3 is 15 amino acids. Here the CDR3 DNA reads TGCAGTGCTAGAGATTCAGGGGAAACGAACTATGGCTACACCTTC. Its translation is CSARDSGETNYGYTF.

The gene calls are TRBV10-3 and TRBJ2-7; D is ambiguous. V dropped 2 bases and J dropped 0 bases, with 8 bases sitting between them. This CDR3 region has 14 residues. The V gene's germline CDR1 is ENHRY and CDR2 SYGVKD. Here the CDR3 DNA reads TGTGCCATCAGTGAGCCTGGCAGCTCCTACGAGCAGTACTTC. Translated: CAISEPGSSYEQYF.

This clonotype has a handful of counts. V and J are TRBV2 and TRBJ2-1; 11 bases are shared with TRBD2. The CDR3 is made up of 16 amino acids. The germline V gene has CDR1 SNHLY and CDR2 FYNNEI. Losses at the gene ends were 1 base for V and 7 bases for J; bases not matched to a gene: 6. The CDR3 loop reads CASSEVLAGAWNEQFF. Written as DNA, the CDR3 is TGTGCCAGCAGTGAAGTACTAGCGGGAGCCTGGAATGAGCAGTTCTTC. The full variable domain, its missing parts supplied by reference TRBV2 and TRBJ2-1, is EPEVTQTPSHQVTQMGQEVILRCVPISNHLYFYWYRQILGQKVEFLVSFYNNEISEKSEIFDDQFSVERPDGSNFTLKIRSTKLEDSAMYFCASSEVLAGAWNEQFFGPGTRLTVL.

V and J are TRBV24-1 and TRBJ2-7; 7 nucleotides match TRBD1. With 9 bases clipped from V and 0 bases from J, the junction kept 4 bases outside the gene matches. The germline gives CDR1 KGHDR, CDR2 SFDVKD. The CDR3 runs 13 residues. CDR3 in amino acids: CATRGQNSYEQYF. CDR3 nucleotide sequence: TGTGCCACCCGGGGACAGAACTCCTACGAGCAGTACTTC.

The rearrangement uses TRBV4-3 and TRBJ2-7; TRBD2 might be the D (5 bases). CDR3 length equals 16 residues. V was clipped by 0 bases and J by 1 base, with 13 bases between them. Germline V lookup: CDR1 LGHNA, CDR2 YSLEER. As DNA, the CDR3 is TGCGCCAGCAGCCAAGAGGCGGGCCGATGGTCCTACGAGCAGTACTTC. Its translation: CASSQEAGRWSYEQYF.

The chain employs TRBV7-9 and TRBJ2-5, with a tentative D call TRBD1 (5 bases). Germline values: CDR1 SEHNR, CDR2 FQNEAQ (reference sequence). V dropped 0 bases and J dropped 5 bases, with 16 bases sitting between them. This CDR3 spans 16 amino acids. The CDR3 DNA reads TGTGCCAGCAGCTTAGCGGGCAGGGATGGTATTGAGACCCAGTACTTC. Its protein product is CASSLAGRDGIETQYF.

The gene calls are TRBV11-3 and TRBJ2-5; the D gene is possibly TRBD2 (6 bases). The germline gives CDR1 SGHNT, CDR2 YENEEA. V lost 2 bases to trimming and J lost 11 bases, with 15 bases between them. The CDR3 is 13 residues long. CDR3 nucleotide sequence: TGTGCCAGCAGCTTATTCGGGGGAGGTGAGCAGTACTTC. It yields the protein CASSLFGGGEQYF. Full variable domain (rest looked up from reference TRBV11-3 and TRBJ2-5): EAGVVQSPRYKIIEKKQPVAFWCNPISGHNTLYWYLQNLGQGPELLIRYENEEAVDDSQLPKDRFSAERLKGVDSTLKIQPAELGDSAVYLCASSLFGGGEQYFGPGTRLLVL.

The rearrangement uses TRBV12-3 or TRBV12-4 and TRBJ1-5; D not certain. Trimming removed 5 bases at V and 3 bases at J, with 8 bases between. This CDR3 comprises 13 residues. The CDR3 protein is CASSPPFNQPQHF. CDR3 sequence (DNA): TGTGCCAGCAGTCCCCCCTTCAATCAGCCCCAGCATTTT.

This clonotype appeared once. This chain uses TRBV7-9 with TRBJ2-3; no definite D call. Trimming stripped 3 bases from V and 4 bases from J, with 23 bases between. Germline assignment: CDR1 SEHNR and CDR2 FQNEAQ (reference sequence). This CDR3 is 18 amino acids long. In DNA, the CDR3 is TGTGCCAGCAGCTTCTTCGGTTTTCGGGCCTCGGTTGCAGATACGCAGTATTTT. The encoded protein is CASSFFGFRASVADTQYF.

The rearrangement uses TRBV7-2 and TRBJ2-5; the D call may be TRBD1 or TRBD2 (5 bases each). The CDR3 sequence is 16 residues long. The germline gives CDR1 SGHTA, CDR2 FQGNSA. The ends were cut back, 0 bases at V and 4 bases at J, with 15 bases in the middle. The CDR3 protein is CASSLARPLGGETQYF. The CDR3 region has the DNA TGTGCCAGCAGCTTAGCGAGACCGCTTGGGGGAGAGACCCAGTACTTC.

In this sample, this clonotype turned up a few times. The CDR3 protein is CASSPDRNVVYEQYF. CDR3 nucleotides: TGTGCCAGCAGCCCGGACCGGAATGTCGTCTACGAGCAGTACTTC. The chain couples TRBV7-8 to TRBJ2-7; D is ambiguous. Trimming took off 5 bases at V and 3 bases at J, with 17 bases between the two ends. The germline V gene encodes CDR1 SGHVS and CDR2 FQNEAQ. There are 15 residues in the CDR3.

The chain has TRBV7-2 and TRBJ2-2; 8 positions match TRBD2. The CDR3 is 15 amino acids. The ends lost 4 bases at V and 1 base at J; junction bases unmatched: 2. Germline assignment: CDR1 SGHTA and CDR2 FQGNSA. The CDR3 nucleotides are TGTGCCAGCAGCTATAGCGGGAAGAACACCGGGGAGCTGTTTTTT. Translation: CASSYSGKNTGELFF.

The gene calls are TRBV11-2 and TRBJ2-1, with D perhaps matching TRBD2 (5 bases). The V end lost 3 bases, the J end lost 5 bases, and 14 bases lay between the germline ends. The CDR3 extends over 15 amino acids. Germline V CDR1 and CDR2: SGHAT, FQNNGV. The CDR3 region has the DNA TGTGCCAGCAGCTTGTCGTACGAGGGTCACAATGAGCAGTTCTTC. Protein: CASSLSYEGHNEQFF.

The gene calls are TRBV4-2 and TRBJ1-1; D unresolved. This CDR3 is built from 14 residues. The germline V gene encodes CDR1 LGHNA and CDR2 YNFKEQ. Trimming shortened V by 2 bases and J by 4 bases, and 11 bases separated the two germline ends. DNA of the CDR3: TGTGCCAGCAGCCAATCGATGGTGGGCACTGAAGCTTTCTTT. Translating gives CASSQSMVGTEAFF.

The V gene is TRBV28, the J gene TRBJ2-1, with 13 nucleotides matching TRBD2. Germline values: CDR1 MDHEN, CDR2 SYDVKM. CDR3 size: 14 residues. Trimming cost V 6 bases and J 9 bases; bases outside gene matches: 5. The CDR3 reads CASSRTSGSSEQFF. CDR3 nucleotides: TGTGCCAGCAGCAGGACTAGCGGGAGCTCTGAGCAGTTCTTC.

This clonotype was observed a handful of times. The chain recombines TRBV4-1 with TRBJ1-2; D is unresolved. Germline V gene data show CDR1 as MGHRA and CDR2 as YSYEKL. CDR3 length: 14 amino acids. The V gene lost 4 bases and the J gene lost 6 bases, with 15 bases spanning the gap. The DNA for the CDR3 is TGCGCCAGCAGCCCTTTTGGGGAGAAAAATGGCTACACCTTC. Its translation: CASSPFGEKNGYTF.